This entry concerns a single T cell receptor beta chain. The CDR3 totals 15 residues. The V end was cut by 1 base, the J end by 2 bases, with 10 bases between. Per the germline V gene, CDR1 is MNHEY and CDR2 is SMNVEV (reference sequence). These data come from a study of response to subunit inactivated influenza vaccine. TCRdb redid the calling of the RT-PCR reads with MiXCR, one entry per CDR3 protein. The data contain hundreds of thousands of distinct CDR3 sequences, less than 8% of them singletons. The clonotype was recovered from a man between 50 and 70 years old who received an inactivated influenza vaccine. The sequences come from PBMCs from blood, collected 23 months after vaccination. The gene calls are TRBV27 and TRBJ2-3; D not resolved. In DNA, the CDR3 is TGTGCCAGCAGTTTATTTGGCAGAAACACAGATACGCAGTATTTT. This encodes CASSLFGRNTDTQYF.